This T cell receptor beta chain emerged from a study of beta chain features in type 1 diabetes. Study overall: Cells sorted and examined across all samples totaled 90 million to 120 million.

Sorting that relied on CD45RO/CCR7/CD25/CD127/CD95/CD27 yielded CD4+ naive, central memory, regulatory and stem cell-like memory cells. CDR3 length equals 14 residues. The germline gives CDR1 SGHRS, CDR2 YFSETQ. The V gene lost 4 bases and the J gene lost 3 bases, with 13 bases spanning the gap. General study findings and limits: In all four CD4+ subsets, TCRB CDR3 length was significantly, moderately reduced in type 1 diabetes. Possibly, sequencing cDNA over-represented cells that had high TCR expression levels.

Remarks on this clone: Its antigen is not identified.

Since all of the isolated RNA was reverse transcribed, expressed TCRB transcripts were what got sequenced. Libraries were prepared by immunoSEQ multiplex PCR; TCRdb keeps only in-frame clonotypes and omits some of them. The sample includes 300,000 to 350,000 clones, about 19% seen only once; the top ten take approximately 0.041%. Sequenced sample: naive CD4+ T cells from blood. The chain couples TRBV5-1 to TRBJ1-2, with a weak D call TRBD1 (5 bases). The source of this sequence is a young woman in good health. Here the CDR3 reads CASSPEGADYGYTF. CDR3 nucleotides: TGCGCCAGCAGCCCGGAAGGGGCTGACTATGGCTACACCTTC.